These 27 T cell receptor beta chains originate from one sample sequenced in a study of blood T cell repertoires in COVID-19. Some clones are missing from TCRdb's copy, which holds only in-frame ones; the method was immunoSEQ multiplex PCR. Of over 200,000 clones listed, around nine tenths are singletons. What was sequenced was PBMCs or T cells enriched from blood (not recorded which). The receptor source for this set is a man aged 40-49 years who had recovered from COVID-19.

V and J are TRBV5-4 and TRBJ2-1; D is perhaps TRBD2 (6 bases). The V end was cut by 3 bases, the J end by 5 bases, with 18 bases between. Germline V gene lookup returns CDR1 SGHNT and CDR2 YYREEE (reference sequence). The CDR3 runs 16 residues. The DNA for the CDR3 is TGTGCCAGCAGCTACGTCGGGGGTAGCGGAAACAATGAGCAGTTCTTC. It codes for CASSYVGGSGNNEQFF.

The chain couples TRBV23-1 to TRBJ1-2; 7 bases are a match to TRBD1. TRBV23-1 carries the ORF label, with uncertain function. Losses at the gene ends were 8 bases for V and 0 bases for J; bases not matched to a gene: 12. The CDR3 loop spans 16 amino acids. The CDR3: CASGRQGVTANYGYTF. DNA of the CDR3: TGCGCCAGCGGCAGACAGGGTGTAACGGCTAACTATGGCTACACCTTC.

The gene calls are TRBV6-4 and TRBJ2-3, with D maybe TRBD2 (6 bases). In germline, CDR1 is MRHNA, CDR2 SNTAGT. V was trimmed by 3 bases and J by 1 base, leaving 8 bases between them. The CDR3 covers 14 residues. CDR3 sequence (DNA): TGTGCCAGCAGTGAGGCTAGCGGCACAGATACGCAGTATTTT. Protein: CASSEASGTDTQYF.

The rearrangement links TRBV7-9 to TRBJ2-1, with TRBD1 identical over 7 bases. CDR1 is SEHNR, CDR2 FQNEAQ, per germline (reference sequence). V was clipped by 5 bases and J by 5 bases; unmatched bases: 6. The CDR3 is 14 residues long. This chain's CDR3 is CASSARDRNNEQFF. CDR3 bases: TGTGCCAGCAGCGCCCGGGACAGAAACAATGAGCAGTTCTTC. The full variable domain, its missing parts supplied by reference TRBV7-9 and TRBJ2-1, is DTGVSQNPRHKITKRGQNVTFRCDPISEHNRLYWYRQTLGQGPEFLTYFQNEAQLEKSRLLSDRFSAERPKGSFSTLEIQRTEQGDSAMYLCASSARDRNNEQFFGPGTRLTVL.

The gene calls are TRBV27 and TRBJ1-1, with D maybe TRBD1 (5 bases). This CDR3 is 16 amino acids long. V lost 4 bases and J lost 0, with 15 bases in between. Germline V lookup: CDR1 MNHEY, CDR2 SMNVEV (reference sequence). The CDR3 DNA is TGTGCCAGCAGTTATTTGACAGCTCCTCTGAACACTGAAGCTTTCTTT. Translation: CASSYLTAPLNTEAFF.

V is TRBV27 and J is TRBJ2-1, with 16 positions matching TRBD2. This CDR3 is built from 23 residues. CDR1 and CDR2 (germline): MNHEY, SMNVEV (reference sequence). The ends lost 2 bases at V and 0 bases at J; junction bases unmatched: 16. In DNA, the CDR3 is TGTGCCAGCAGTTTAAGAATGGGGACTAGCGGGAGGGCGGGTGTTAGCTCCTACAATGAGCAGTTCTTC. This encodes CASSLRMGTSGRAGVSSYNEQFF.

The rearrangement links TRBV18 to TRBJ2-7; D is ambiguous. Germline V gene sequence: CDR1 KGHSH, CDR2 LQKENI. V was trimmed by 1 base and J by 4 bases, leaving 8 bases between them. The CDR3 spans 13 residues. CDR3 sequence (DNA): TGTGCCAGCTCACCACGACTGGAGTACGAGCAGTACTTC. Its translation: CASSPRLEYEQYF.

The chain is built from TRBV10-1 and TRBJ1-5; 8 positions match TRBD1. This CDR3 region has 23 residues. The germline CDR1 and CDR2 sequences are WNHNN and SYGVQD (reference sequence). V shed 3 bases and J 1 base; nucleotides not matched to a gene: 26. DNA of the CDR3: TGCGCCAGCAGTGACCCTTCATTGCGGGACAGGCCTCTATTTCGCCTGAGCAATCAGCCCCAGCATTTT. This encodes CASSDPSLRDRPLFRLSNQPQHF.

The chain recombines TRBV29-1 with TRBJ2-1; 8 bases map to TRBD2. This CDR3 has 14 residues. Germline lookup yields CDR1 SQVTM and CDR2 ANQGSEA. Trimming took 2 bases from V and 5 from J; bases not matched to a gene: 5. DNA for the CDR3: TGCAGCGTTGAAACTAGCGGATCGCACAATGAGCAGTTCTTC. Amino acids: CSVETSGSHNEQFF.

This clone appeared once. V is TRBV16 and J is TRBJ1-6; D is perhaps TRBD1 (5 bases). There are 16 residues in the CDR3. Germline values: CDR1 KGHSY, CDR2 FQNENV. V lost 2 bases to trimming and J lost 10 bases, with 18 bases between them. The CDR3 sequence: CASSQELPRVGSPLHF. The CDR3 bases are TGTGCCAGCAGCCAAGAGCTCCCCAGGGTTGGGTCACCCCTCCACTTT.

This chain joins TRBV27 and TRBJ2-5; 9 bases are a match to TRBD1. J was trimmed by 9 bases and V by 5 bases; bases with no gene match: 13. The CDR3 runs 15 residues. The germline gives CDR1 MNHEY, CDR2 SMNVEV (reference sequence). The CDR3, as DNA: TGTGCCAGCAGTGCCGGGACAGGGACCTTCGAGGCCCAGTACTTC. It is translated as CASSAGTGTFEAQYF.

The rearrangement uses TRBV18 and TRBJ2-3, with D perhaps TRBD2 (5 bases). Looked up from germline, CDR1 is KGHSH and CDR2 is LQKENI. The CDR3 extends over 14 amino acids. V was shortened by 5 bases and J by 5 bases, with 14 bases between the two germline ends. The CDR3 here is CASSLVIEGDTQYF. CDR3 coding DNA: TGTGCCAGCTCATTAGTCATTGAGGGAGATACGCAGTATTTT. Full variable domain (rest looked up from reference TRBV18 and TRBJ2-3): NAGVMQNPRHLVRRRGQEARLRCSPMKGHSHVYWYRQLPEEGLKFMVYLQKENIIDESGMPKERFSAEFPKEGPSILRIQQVVRGDSAAYFCASSLVIEGDTQYFGPGTRLTVL.

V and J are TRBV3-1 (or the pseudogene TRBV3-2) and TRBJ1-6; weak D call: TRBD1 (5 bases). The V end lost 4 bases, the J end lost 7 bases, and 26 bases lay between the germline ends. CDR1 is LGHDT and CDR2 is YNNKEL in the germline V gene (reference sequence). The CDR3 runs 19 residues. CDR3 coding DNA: TGTGCCAGCAGCCCCTCGGAGAACAGTCCGGCAGGGTTCAATTCACCCCTCCACTTT. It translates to CASSPSENSPAGFNSPLHF.

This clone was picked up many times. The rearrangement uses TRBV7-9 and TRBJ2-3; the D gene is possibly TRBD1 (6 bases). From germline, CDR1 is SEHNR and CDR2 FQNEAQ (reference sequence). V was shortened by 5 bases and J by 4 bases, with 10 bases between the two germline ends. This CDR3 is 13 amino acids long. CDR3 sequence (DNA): TGTGCCAGCAGCCCCAGGGGCCCAGATACGCAGTATTTT. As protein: CASSPRGPDTQYF.

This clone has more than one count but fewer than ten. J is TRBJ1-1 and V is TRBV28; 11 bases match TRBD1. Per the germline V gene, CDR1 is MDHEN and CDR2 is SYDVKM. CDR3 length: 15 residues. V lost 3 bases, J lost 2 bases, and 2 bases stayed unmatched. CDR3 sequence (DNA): TGTGCCAGCAGTTTGTGGACAGGGGGCAACACTGAAGCTTTCTTT. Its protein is CASSLWTGGNTEAFF.

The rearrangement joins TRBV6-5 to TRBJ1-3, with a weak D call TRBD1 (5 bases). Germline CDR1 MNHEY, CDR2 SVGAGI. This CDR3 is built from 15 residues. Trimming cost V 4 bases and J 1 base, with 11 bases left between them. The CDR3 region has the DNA TGTGCCAGCAGTTTCCCCGGACATTCTGGAAACACCATATATTTT. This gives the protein CASSFPGHSGNTIYF.

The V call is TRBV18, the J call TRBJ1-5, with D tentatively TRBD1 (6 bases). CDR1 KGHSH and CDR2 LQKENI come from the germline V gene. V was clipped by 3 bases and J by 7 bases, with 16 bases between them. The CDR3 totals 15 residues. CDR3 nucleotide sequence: TGTGCCAGCTCACCTATAAAGGGGGAAGGGCAGCCCCAGCATTTT. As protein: CASSPIKGEGQPQHF. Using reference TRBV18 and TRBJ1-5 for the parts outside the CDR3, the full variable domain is NAGVMQNPRHLVRRRGQEARLRCSPMKGHSHVYWYRQLPEEGLKFMVYLQKENIIDESGMPKERFSAEFPKEGPSILRIQQVVRGDSAAYFCASSPIKGEGQPQHFGDGTRLSIL.

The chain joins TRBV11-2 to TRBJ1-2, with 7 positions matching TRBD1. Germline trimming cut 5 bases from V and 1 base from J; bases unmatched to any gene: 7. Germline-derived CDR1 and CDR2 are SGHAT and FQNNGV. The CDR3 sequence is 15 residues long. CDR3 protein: CASSLIRDSNYGYTF. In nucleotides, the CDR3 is TGTGCCAGCAGCCTCATCCGGGACAGTAACTATGGCTACACCTTC. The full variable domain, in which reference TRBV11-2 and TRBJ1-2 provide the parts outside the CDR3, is EAGVAQSPRYKIIEKRQSVAFWCNPISGHATLYWYQQILGQGPKLLIQFQNNGVVDDSQLPKDRFSAERLKGVDSTLKIQPAKLEDSAVYLCASSLIRDSNYGYTFGSGTRLTVV.

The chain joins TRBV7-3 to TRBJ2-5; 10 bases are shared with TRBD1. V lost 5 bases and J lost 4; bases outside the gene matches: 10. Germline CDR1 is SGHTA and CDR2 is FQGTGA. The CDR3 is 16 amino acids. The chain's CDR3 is CASSVTGTGVGETQYF. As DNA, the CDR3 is TGTGCCAGCAGCGTCACCGGGACAGGGGTTGGAGAGACCCAGTACTTC.

Here the CDR3 DNA reads TGCAGCGTTGTCTCCGGCTACGAGCAGTACTTC. It yields the protein CSVVSGYEQYF. This rearrangement joins TRBV29-1 to TRBJ2-7; D not certain. Germline V lookup: CDR1 SQVTM, CDR2 ANQGSEA. This CDR3 contains 11 residues. Trimming stripped 4 bases from V and 3 bases from J, with 7 bases between.

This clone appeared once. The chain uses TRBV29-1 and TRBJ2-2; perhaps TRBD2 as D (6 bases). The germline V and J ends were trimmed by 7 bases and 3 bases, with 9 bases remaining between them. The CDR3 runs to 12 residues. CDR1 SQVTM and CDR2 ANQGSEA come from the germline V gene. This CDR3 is CSAWEDTGELFF. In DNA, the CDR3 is TGCAGCGCTTGGGAGGACACCGGGGAGCTGTTTTTT.

CDR3 residues: CASTTSGGPYEQYF. The CDR3 DNA reads TGTGCCAGTACGACTAGCGGGGGCCCCTACGAGCAGTACTTC. The chain recombines TRBV19 with TRBJ2-7; TRBD2 matches at 12 bases. Germline CDR1 is LNHDA and CDR2 is SQIVND (reference sequence). V gave up 7 bases and J gave up 2 bases; unmatched junction bases: 3. CDR3 length: 14 residues.

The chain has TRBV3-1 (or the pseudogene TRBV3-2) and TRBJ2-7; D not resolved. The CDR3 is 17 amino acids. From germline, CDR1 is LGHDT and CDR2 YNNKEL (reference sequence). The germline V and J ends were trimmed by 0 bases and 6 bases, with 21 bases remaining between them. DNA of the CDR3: TGTGCCAGCAGCCAAGATCGAGTGGCAGCGCTATCGGGCGAGCAGTACTTC. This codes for CASSQDRVAALSGEQYF.

The CDR3 sequence is CASSKGGASSYNEQFF. The DNA for the CDR3 is TGTGCCAGCAGCAAAGGGGGGGCTAGCTCCTACAATGAGCAGTTCTTC. The chain carries TRBV11-3 and TRBJ2-1; tentatively, D is TRBD2 (7 bases). Germline-derived CDR1 and CDR2 are SGHNT and YENEEA. Trimming took 5 bases from V and 0 from J, leaving 14 bases between them. The CDR3 is 16 residues long.

In DNA, the CDR3 is TGTGCCAGTGCTGCAGGGCGCTACGAGCAGTACTTC. Its protein is CASAAGRYEQYF. The genes are TRBV12-3 or TRBV12-4 and TRBJ2-7; D perhaps matches TRBD1 (5 bases). Trimming pared 9 bases from V and 3 bases from J, leaving 12 bases between. This CDR3 comprises 12 residues.

The CDR3 spells CASMWGGTDTQYF. The DNA of the CDR3 is TGTGCCAGCATGTGGGGGGGCACAGATACGCAGTATTTT. The chain links TRBV28 to TRBJ2-3; D is possibly TRBD2 (6 bases). Trimming left V 7 bases short and J 1 base short, with 9 bases between. The CDR3 loop spans 13 amino acids. Per germline, CDR1 MDHEN and CDR2 SYDVKM.

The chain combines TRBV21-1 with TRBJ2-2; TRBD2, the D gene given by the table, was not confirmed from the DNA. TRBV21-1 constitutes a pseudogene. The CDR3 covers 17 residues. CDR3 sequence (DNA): TGTGCCAGCAGCAAACGAGGACTAGCTAAGAACACCGGGGAGCTGTTTTTT. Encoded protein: CASSKRGLAKNTGELFF.